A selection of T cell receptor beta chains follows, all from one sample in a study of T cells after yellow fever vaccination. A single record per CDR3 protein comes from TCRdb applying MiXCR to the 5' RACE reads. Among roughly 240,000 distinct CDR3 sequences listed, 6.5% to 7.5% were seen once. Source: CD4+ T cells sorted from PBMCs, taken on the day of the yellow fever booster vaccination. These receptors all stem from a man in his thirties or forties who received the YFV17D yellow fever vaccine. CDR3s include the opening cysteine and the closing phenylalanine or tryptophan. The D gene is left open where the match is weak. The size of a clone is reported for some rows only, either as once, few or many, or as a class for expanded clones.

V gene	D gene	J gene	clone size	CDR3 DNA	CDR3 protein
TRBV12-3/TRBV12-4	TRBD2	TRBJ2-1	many	TGTGCCAGCGTTCTCGGGACTAACTACAATGAGCAGTTCTTC	CASVLGTNYNEQFF
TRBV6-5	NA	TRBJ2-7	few	TGTGCCAGCAGTTTTGAGGGAGCACCCTACGAGCAGTACTTC	CASSFEGAPYEQYF
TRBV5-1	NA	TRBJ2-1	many	TGCGCCAGCAGCGAGGGATTTAACAATGAGCAGTTCTTC	CASSEGFNNEQFF
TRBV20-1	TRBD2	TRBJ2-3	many	TGCAGTGCTGATTGGACTAGCGGCACAGATACGCAGTATTTT	CSADWTSGTDTQYF
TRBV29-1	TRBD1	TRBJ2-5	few	TGCAGCGTTGAACCTACAGGGGGAGAGACCCAGTACTTC	CSVEPTGGETQYF
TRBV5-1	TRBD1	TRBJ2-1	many	TGCGCCAGCAGCTTGGAGGGACAGGGTCGATCAGATGAGCAGTTCTTC	CASSLEGQGRSDEQFF
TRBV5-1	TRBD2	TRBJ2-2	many	TGCGCCAGCAGCTTGGACCTGACTAGCGTTACCGGGGAGCTGTTTTTT	CASSLDLTSVTGELFF
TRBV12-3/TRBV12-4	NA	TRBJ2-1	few	TGTGCCAGCAGTTTTATGCAGGGGACCTACAATGAGCAGTTCTTC	CASSFMQGTYNEQFF
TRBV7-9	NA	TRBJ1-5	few	TGTGCCAGCAGCATTGGCAGGGATCAGCCCCAGCATTTT	CASSIGRDQPQHF
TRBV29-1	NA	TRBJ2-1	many	TGCAGCGTTGAACAGCTCAATGAGCAGTTCTTC	CSVEQLNEQFF
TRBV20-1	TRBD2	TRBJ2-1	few	TGCAGTGCTCATTCGTCCAGCGGGAGGATCTACAATGAGCAGTTCTTC	CSAHSSSGRIYNEQFF
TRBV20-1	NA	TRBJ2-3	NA	TGCAGTGCCCTGAATTTTGGGAGCACAGATACGCAGTATTTT	CSALNFGSTDTQYF
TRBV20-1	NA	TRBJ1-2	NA	TGCAGTGCTAGAAGGGGGGCAGGCGGCTACACCTTC	CSARRGAGGYTF
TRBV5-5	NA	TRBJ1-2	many	TGTGCCAGCAGCTTGACAAGGGGTAGCTATGGCTACACCTTC	CASSLTRGSYGYTF
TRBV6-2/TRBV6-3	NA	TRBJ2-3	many	TGTGCCAGCAGTTACTGGACGGGATATAGCACAGATACGCAGTATTTT	CASSYWTGYSTDTQYF
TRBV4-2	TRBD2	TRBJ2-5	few	TGTGCCAGCAGCCAAGGAACTAGCGGGAGGGCCAGAGAGACCCAGTACTTC	CASSQGTSGRARETQYF
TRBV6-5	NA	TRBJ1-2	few	TGTGCCAGCAGCCCCGGACACCGCTATGGCTACACCTTC	CASSPGHRYGYTF
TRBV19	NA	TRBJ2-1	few	TGTGCCAGACCCTTGGGCGGGGACCCCTACAATGAGCAGTTCTTC	CARPLGGDPYNEQFF
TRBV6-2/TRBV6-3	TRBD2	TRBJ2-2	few	TGTGCCAGCAGTTACCCCTATGTCTCTAGCGGGAGGGTCACCGGGGAGCTGTTTTTT	CASSYPYVSSGRVTGELFF
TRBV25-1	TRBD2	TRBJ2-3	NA	TGCGCAATGGGGAGGGGCACAGATACGCAGTATTTT	CAMGRGTDTQYF
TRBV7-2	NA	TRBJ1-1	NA	TGTGCCAGCAGCTTACGGACAGAGAACACTGAAGCTTTCTTT	CASSLRTENTEAFF
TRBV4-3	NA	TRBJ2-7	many	TGCGCCAGCAGCCAAGATAAGGGCTACGAGCAGTACTTC	CASSQDKGYEQYF
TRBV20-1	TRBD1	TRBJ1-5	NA	TGCAGTGCTCCGAGGGGGACAGGGGGCAATCAGCCCCAGCATTTT	CSAPRGTGGNQPQHF
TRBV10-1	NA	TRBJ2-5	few	TGCGCCAGCAGTCACGACCGGACGGAGACCCAGTACTTC	CASSHDRTETQYF
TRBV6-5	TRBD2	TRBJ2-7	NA	TGTGCCAGCAGTTCCCCCGAGAGCGGGAAGCACGAGCAGTACTTC	CASSSPESGKHEQYF
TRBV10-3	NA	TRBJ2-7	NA	TGTGCCATCAGTGAGTCGAAAGTGGGTGGCTACGAGCAGTACTTC	CAISESKVGGYEQYF
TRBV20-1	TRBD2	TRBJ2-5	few	TGCAGCCTGAATCGGGGGGGCGGAGAGACCCAGTACTTC	CSLNRGGGETQYF
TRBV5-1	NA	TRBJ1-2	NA	TGCGCCAGCAGCTTGGGAGGGACTTTTGGCTATGGCTACACCTTC	CASSLGGTFGYGYTF
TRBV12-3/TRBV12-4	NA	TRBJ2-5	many	TGTGCCAGCAGTTTCCATGCGGGACAAGAGACCCAGTACTTC	CASSFHAGQETQYF
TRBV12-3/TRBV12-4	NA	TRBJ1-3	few	TGTGCCAGCAGTTTAAGAGGGGGCTCTGGAAACACCATATATTTT	CASSLRGGSGNTIYF
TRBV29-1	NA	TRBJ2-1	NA	TGCAGCGTTGTGGGAACTGAGCAGTTCTTC	CSVVGTEQFF
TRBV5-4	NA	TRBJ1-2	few	TGTGCCAGCAGCTTGGGGGGGCGCTCTTTCGGCTACACCTTC	CASSLGGRSFGYTF
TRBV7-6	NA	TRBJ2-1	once	TGTGCCAGCAGCTTGGGTGGGAGTGGTAAAGACAATGAGCAGTTCTTC	CASSLGGSGKDNEQFF
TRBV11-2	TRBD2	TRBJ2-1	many	TGTGCCAGCAGCCAGGCGGGAGTTGAGCAGTTCTTC	CASSQAGVEQFF
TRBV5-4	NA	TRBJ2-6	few	TGTGCCAGCAGCTCAGGGACTTCCTCTGGGGCCAACGTCCTGACTTTC	CASSSGTSSGANVLTF
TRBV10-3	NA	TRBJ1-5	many	TGTGCCATCAGCCGCAGCGGGCAGCCCCAGCATTTT	CAISRSGQPQHF
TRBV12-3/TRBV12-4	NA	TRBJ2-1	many	TGTGCCAGCAGTTTAGGGAGGGGGAGGTACCATGAGCAGTTCTTC	CASSLGRGRYHEQFF
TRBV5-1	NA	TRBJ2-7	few	TGCGCCAGCAGCTTACAGGGTTTCTACGAGCAGTACTTC	CASSLQGFYEQYF
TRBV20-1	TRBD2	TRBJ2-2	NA	TGCAGTGCTAGTGAAGGCGGGAGGGTCTCCGGGGAGCTGTTTTTT	CSASEGGRVSGELFF
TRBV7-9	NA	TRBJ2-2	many	TGTGCCAGCAGCTTCGAGGGAGGAACCACCGGGGAGCTGTTTTTT	CASSFEGGTTGELFF